Described below is a single TCR beta chain sequence and its context. The table came from immunoSEQ multiplex PCR; TCRdb's copy has only in-frame clones and leaves some out. The table records some 96,000 clones, roughly 87% of them present only once. This specimen belongs to a study of control samples from healthy donors and cancer patients. CDR1 is SGHRS, CDR2 YFSETQ, per germline. V lost 2 bases to trimming and J lost 3 bases, with 11 bases between them. The CDR3 spans 14 residues. Material: blood. This rearrangement joins TRBV5-1 to TRBJ2-5, with D perhaps assigned TRBD1 or TRBD2 (6 bases each). The origin of this receptor is a woman aged 45-65 years in good health. The CDR3 DNA reads as TGCGCCAGCAGCTTAACAGGGAGGAAAGAGACCCAGTACTTC. Its protein product is CASSLTGRKETQYF.